This T cell receptor (beta chain) comes out of a study of naive and memory T cell subsets. General study results and limits: Naive and memory repertoire findings lacked a ground truth for validation. A few larger clonotypes appeared in naive repertoires, especially CD8, possibly memory cells re-expressing CD45RA. Expression changes during T cell differentiation may affect RNA-based TCR counts.

Separate alpha and beta amplification began at the second PCR step. This clonotype was recorded a few times. The antigen is not known. Two oligonucleotides, mixed equimolar, formed the beta constant-region primer covering TRBC1 and TRBC2. Ligated cDNA was amplified by four rounds of PCR with nested alpha and beta constant-region primers and SP2. TCRdb ran MiXCR on the UMI-ligation and nested PCR reads and lists one entry per CDR3 protein. The sample consists of about 150,000 distinct CDR3 sequences, roughly 23% of them appearing once. V shed 4 bases and J shed 5 bases, with 11 bases lying between them. This CDR3 is built from 13 residues. Germline lookup yields CDR1 SGHTA and CDR2 FQGNSA.

The chain employs TRBV7-2 and TRBJ2-5; D might be TRBD2 (5 bases). The sequence was obtained from a human donor in good health. Source material: naive CD4+ T cells from blood. The CDR3 loop is CASSSYRRETQYF. DNA for the CDR3: TGTGCCAGCAGCTCGTATCGGAGGGAGACCCAGTACTTC.